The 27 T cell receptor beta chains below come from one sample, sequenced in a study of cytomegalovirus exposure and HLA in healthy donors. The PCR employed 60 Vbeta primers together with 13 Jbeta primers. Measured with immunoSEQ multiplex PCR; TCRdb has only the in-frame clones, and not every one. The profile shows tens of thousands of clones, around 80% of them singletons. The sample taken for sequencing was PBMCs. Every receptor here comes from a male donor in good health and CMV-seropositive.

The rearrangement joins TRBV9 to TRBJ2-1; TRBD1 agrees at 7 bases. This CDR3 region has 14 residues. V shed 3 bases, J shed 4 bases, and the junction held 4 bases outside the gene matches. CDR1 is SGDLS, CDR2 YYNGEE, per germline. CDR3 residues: CASSGGQIYNEQFF. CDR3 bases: TGTGCCAGCAGCGGGGGACAGATTTACAATGAGCAGTTCTTC.

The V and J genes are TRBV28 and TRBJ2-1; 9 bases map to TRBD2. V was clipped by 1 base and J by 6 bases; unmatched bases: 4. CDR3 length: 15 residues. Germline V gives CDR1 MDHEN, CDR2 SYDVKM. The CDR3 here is CASSLSLAGLNEQFF. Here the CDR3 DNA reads TGTGCCAGCAGTTTATCGCTAGCGGGGCTCAATGAGCAGTTCTTC.

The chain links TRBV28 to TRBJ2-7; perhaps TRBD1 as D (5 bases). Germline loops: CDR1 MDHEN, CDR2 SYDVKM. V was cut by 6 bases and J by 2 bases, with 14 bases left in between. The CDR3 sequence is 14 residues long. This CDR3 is CASRRWGLAYEQYF. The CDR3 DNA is TGTGCCAGCAGAAGGTGGGGCCTGGCCTACGAGCAGTACTTC.

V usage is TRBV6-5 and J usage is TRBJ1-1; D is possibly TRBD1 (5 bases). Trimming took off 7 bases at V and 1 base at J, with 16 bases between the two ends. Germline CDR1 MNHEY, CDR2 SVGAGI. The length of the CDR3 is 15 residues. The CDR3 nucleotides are TGTGCCAGCAAACCTTACCAGGGTGAGAACACTGAAGCTTTCTTT. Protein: CASKPYQGENTEAFF.

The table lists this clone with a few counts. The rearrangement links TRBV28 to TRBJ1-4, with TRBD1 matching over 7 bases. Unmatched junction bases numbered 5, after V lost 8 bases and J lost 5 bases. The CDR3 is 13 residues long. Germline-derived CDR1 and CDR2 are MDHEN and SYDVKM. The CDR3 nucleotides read TGTGCCAGCGGAGACAGGGTCAATGAAAAACTGTTTTTT. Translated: CASGDRVNEKLFF.

The CDR3 protein is CASRLTGTSYEQYF. The CDR3, as DNA: TGTGCCAGCAGGTTGACAGGGACCTCCTACGAGCAGTACTTC. V usage is TRBV4-2 and J usage is TRBJ2-7; 7 bases match TRBD1. The V and J ends lost 6 bases and 0 bases, in that order; junction bases with no gene match: 5. From germline, CDR1 is LGHNA and CDR2 YNFKEQ. This CDR3 has 14 residues.

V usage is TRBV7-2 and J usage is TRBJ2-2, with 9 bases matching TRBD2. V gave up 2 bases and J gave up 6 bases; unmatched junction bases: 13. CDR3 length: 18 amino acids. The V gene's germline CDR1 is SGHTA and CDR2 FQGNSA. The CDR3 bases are TGTGCCAGCAGCTTAATTCTCTCGCGGGAGGGCCGGGCCGGGGAGCTGTTTTTT. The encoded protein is CASSLILSREGRAGELFF. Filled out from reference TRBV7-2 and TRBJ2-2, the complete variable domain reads GAGVSQSPSNKVTEKGKDVELRCDPISGHTALYWYRQSLGQGLEFLIYFQGNSAPDKSGLPSDRFSAERTGGSVSTLTIQRTQQEDSAVYLCASSLILSREGRAGELFFGEGSRLTVL.

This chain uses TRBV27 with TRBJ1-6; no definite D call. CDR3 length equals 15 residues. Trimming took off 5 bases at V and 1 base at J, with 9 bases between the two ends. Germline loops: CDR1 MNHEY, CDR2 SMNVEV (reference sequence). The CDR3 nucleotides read TGTGCCAGCAGTAATAAGGAGTCCTATAATTCACCCCTCCACTTT. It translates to CASSNKESYNSPLHF.

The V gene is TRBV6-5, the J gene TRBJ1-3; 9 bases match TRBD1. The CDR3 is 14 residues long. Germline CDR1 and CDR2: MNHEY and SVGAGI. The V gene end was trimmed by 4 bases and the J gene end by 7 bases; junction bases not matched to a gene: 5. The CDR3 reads CASSSHRGPNTIYF. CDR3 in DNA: TGTGCCAGCAGTTCTCACAGGGGGCCCAACACCATATATTTT.

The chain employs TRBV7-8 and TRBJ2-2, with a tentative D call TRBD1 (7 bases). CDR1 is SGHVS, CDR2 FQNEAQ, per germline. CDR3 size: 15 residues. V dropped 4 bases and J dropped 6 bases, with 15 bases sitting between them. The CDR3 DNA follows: TGTGCCAGCAGCTCCCGGGGGACAGTTCCCGGGGAGCTGTTTTTT. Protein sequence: CASSSRGTVPGELFF.

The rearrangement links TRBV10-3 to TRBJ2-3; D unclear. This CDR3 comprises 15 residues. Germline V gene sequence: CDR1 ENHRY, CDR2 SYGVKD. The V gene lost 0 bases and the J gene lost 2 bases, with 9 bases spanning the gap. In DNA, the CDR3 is TGTGCCATCAGTGAGTCGAGTCCGTCCACAGATACGCAGTATTTT. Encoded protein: CAISESSPSTDTQYF.

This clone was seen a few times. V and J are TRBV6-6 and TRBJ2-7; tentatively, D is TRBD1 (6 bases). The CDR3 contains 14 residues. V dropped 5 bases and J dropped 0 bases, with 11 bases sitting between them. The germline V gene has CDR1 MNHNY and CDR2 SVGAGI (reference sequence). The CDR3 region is CASSRGTSSYEQYF. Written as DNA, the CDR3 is TGTGCCAGCAGTAGAGGGACAAGCTCCTACGAGCAGTACTTC.

CDR3 region: CASRADRGQETQYF. DNA for the CDR3: TGTGCCAGCAGAGCGGACAGGGGGCAAGAGACCCAGTACTTC. The chain couples TRBV28 to TRBJ2-5; TRBD1 aligns across 10 bases. Germline CDR1 reads MDHEN; CDR2 reads SYDVKM. The CDR3 extends over 14 amino acids. Losses at the gene ends were 6 bases for V and 2 bases for J; bases not matched to a gene: 3. Complete variable domain (other parts from reference TRBV28 and TRBJ2-5): DVKVTQSSRYLVKRTGEKVFLECVQDMDHENMFWYRQDPGLGLRLIYFSYDVKMKEKGDIPEGYSVSREKKERFSLILESASTNQTSMYLCASRADRGQETQYFGPGTRLLVL.

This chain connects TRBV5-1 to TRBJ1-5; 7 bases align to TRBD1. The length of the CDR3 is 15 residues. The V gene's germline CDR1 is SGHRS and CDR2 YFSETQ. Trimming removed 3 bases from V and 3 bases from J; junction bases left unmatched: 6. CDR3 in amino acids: CASSSTTGPNQPQHF. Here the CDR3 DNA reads TGCGCCAGCAGCTCGACGACAGGGCCCAATCAGCCCCAGCATTTT.

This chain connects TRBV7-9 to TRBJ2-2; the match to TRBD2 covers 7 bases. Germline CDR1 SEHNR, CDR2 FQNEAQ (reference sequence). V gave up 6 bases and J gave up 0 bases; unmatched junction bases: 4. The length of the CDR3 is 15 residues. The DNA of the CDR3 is TGTGCCAGCAGTTGGGGAGGGGCGAACACCGGGGAGCTGTTTTTT. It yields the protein CASSWGGANTGELFF. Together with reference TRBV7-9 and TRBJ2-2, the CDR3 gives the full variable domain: DTGVSQNPRHKITKRGQNVTFRCDPISEHNRLYWYRQTLGQGPEFLTYFQNEAQLEKSRLLSDRFSAERPKGSFSTLEIQRTEQGDSAMYLCASSWGGANTGELFFGEGSRLTVL.

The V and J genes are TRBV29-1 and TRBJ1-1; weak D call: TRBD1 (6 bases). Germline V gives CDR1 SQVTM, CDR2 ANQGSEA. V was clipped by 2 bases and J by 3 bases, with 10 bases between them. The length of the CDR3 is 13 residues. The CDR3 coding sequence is TGCAGCGTTGAAAAGGACAGATACACTGAAGCTTTCTTT. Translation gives CSVEKDRYTEAFF.

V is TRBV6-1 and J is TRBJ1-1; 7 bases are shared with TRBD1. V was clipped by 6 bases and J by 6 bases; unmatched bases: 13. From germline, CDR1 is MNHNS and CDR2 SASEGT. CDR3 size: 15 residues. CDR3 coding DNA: TGTGCCAGCAGAGCCAGACAGGGATTTTTGTCTGAAGCTTTCTTT. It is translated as CASRARQGFLSEAFF.

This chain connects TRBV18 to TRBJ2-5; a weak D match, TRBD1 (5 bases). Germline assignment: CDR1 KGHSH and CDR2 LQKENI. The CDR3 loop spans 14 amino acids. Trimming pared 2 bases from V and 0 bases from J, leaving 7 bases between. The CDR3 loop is CASSPDSYQETQYF. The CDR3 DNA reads TGTGCCAGCTCACCAGACAGCTACCAAGAGACCCAGTACTTC.

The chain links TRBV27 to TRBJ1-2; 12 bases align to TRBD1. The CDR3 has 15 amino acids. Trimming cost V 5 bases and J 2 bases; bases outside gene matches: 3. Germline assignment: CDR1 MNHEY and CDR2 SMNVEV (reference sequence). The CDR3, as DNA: TGTGCCAGCAGTATCGGGACAGGGGGCAACTATGGCTACACCTTC. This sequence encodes CASSIGTGGNYGYTF.

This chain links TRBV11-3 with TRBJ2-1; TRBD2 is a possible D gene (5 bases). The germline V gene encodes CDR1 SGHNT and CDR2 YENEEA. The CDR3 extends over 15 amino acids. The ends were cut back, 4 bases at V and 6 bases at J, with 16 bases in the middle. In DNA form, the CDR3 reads TGTGCCAGCAGCTCAGAATCCAAACGGGGCAATGAGCAGTTCTTC. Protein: CASSSESKRGNEQFF.

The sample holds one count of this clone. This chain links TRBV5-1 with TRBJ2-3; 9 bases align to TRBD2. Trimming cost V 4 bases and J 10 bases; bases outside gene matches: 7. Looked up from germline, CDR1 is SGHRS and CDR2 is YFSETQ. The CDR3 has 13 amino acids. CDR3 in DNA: TGCGCCAGCAGCAATAGCGGGAGTGATCCGCAGTATTTT. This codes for CASSNSGSDPQYF.

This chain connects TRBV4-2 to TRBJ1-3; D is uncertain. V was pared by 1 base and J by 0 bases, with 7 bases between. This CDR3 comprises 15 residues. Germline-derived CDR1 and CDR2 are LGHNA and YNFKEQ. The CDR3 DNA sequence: TGTGCCAGCAGCCAAGTCCACGGCTCTGGAAACACCATATATTTT. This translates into CASSQVHGSGNTIYF.

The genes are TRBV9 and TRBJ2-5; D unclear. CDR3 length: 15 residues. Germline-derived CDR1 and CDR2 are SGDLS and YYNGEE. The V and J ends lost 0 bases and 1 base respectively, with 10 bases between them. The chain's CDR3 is CASSVVSTAQETQYF. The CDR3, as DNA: TGTGCCAGCAGCGTAGTCAGTACCGCCCAAGAGACCCAGTACTTC.

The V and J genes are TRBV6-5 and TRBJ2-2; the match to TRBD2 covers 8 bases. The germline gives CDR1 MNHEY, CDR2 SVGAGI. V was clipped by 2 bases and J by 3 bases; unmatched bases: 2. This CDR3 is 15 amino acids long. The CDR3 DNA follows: TGTGCCAGCAGTTACACGGGAGGGGACACCGGGGAGCTGTTTTTT. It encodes CASSYTGGDTGELFF.

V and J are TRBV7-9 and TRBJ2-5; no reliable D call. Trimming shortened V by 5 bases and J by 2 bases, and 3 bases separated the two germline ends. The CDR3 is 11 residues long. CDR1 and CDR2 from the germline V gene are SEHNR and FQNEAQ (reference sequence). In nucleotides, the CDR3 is TGTGCCAGCAGCCAGCAAGAGACCCAGTACTTC. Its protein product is CASSQQETQYF.

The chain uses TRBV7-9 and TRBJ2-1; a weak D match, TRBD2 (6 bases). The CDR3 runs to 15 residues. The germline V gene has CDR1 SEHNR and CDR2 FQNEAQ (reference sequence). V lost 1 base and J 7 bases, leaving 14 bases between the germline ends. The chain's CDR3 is CASSLGGTQANEQFF. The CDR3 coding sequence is TGTGCCAGCAGCTTAGGCGGGACGCAAGCGAATGAGCAGTTCTTC.

The CDR3 loop reads CSVSQAYEQYF. The CDR3 region has the DNA TGCAGCGTTTCACAAGCCTACGAGCAGTACTTC. The chain combines TRBV29-1 with TRBJ2-7; no reliable D call. This CDR3 spans 11 amino acids. Deletions cut 5 bases from V and 2 bases from J, with 7 bases between. Germline CDR1 is SQVTM and CDR2 is ANQGSEA.